The rows below give T cell receptor beta chains drawn from one sample of a study of blood T cell repertoires in COVID-19. Data came from immunoSEQ multiplex PCR; TCRdb stores just in-frame clones and leaves some out. This sample has over 150,000 clones, with about 85% found just once. The specimen sequenced was peripheral blood. All receptors come from a woman aged 55-69 years with COVID-19, enrolled during active disease. Both conserved end residues are part of each CDR3. D genes are given only for firm matches. Clone size, where shown, is once, few, many, or a class for clones that have expanded.

clone size: few
J gene: TRBJ1-6
V gene: TRBV5-1
D gene: NA
CDR3 DNA: TGCGCCAGCAGCTTGGGGGAGCGGTATTCACCCCTCCACTTT
CDR3 protein: CASSLGERYSPLHF

clone size: NA
J gene: TRBJ2-3
V gene: TRBV24-1
D gene: TRBD2
CDR3 DNA: TGTGCCACCAGTGACACCGGGGGACTAGCGGGTAGAGATACGCAGTATTTT
CDR3 protein: CATSDTGGLAGRDTQYF

clone size: once
J gene: TRBJ2-1
V gene: TRBV24-1
D gene: TRBD2
CDR3 DNA: TGTGCCACCAGTGACAGACTAGCTCGGTTCAATGAGCAGTTCTTC
CDR3 protein: CATSDRLARFNEQFF

clone size: NA
J gene: TRBJ1-4
V gene: TRBV19
D gene: NA
CDR3 DNA: TGTGCCAGTAGTATTCTAGGTACTAATGAAAAACTGTTTTTT
CDR3 protein: CASSILGTNEKLFF

clone size: NA
J gene: TRBJ2-1
V gene: TRBV25-1
D gene: TRBD1
CDR3 DNA: TGTGCCAGCAGCGATGACAGGGGTTTCTACAATGAGCAGTTCTTC
CDR3 protein: CASSDDRGFYNEQFF

clone size: NA
J gene: TRBJ1-5
V gene: TRBV19
D gene: NA
CDR3 DNA: TGTGCCAGTAGTATCCTGGGCCCAGGGGATCAGCCCCAGCATTTT
CDR3 protein: CASSILGPGDQPQHF

clone size: few
J gene: TRBJ2-2
V gene: TRBV19
D gene: NA
CDR3 DNA: TGTGCCAGTAGTCTCTGGACTGGAACGGAAGGCCCCGGGGAGCTGTTTTTT
CDR3 protein: CASSLWTGTEGPGELFF

clone size: NA
J gene: TRBJ2-1
V gene: TRBV30
D gene: NA
CDR3 DNA: TGTGCCTGGACCCAAGGGGGGGTCAATGAGCAGTTCTTC
CDR3 protein: CAWTQGGVNEQFF

clone size: NA
J gene: TRBJ1-5
V gene: TRBV19
D gene: NA
CDR3 DNA: TGTGCCAGTAGTACCCAGGGATATAGCAATCAGCCCCAGCATTTT
CDR3 protein: CASSTQGYSNQPQHF

clone size: NA
J gene: TRBJ1-2
V gene: TRBV5-1
D gene: TRBD1
CDR3 DNA: TGCGCCAGCAGCTTGACCAGGACAGGGGCGGACTATGGCTACACCTTC
CDR3 protein: CASSLTRTGADYGYTF

clone size: NA
J gene: TRBJ1-1
V gene: TRBV4-1
D gene: NA
CDR3 DNA: TGCGCCAGCAGCCAGGAGAGTTTGAACACTGAAGCTTTCTTT
CDR3 protein: CASSQESLNTEAFF

clone size: NA
J gene: TRBJ2-2
V gene: TRBV9
D gene: NA
CDR3 DNA: TGTGCCAGCAGCGTACCCACCCAGGGTGGGAACACCGGGGAGCTGTTTTTT
CDR3 protein: CASSVPTQGGNTGELFF

clone size: NA
J gene: TRBJ1-1
V gene: TRBV10-3
D gene: NA
CDR3 DNA: TGTGCCATCAGGAATTCCCGGTTGGACACTGAAGCTTTCTTT
CDR3 protein: CAIRNSRLDTEAFF

clone size: NA
J gene: TRBJ2-5
V gene: TRBV7-3
D gene: NA
CDR3 DNA: TGTGCCAGCAGCTTTTTGGGCGGGGAAGAGACCCAGTACTTC
CDR3 protein: CASSFLGGEETQYF

clone size: once
J gene: TRBJ2-3
V gene: TRBV27
D gene: TRBD1
CDR3 DNA: TGTGCCAGCAGTTCCGCGGACAGGAGAGATACGCAGTATTTT
CDR3 protein: CASSSADRRDTQYF

clone size: NA
J gene: TRBJ1-1
V gene: TRBV10-3
D gene: TRBD1
CDR3 DNA: TGTGCCATCGCCTCCGGGACAGGGGGGCACACTGAAGCTTTCTTT
CDR3 protein: CAIASGTGGHTEAFF

clone size: NA
J gene: TRBJ2-5
V gene: TRBV11-2
D gene: TRBD2
CDR3 DNA: TGTGCCAGCAGCTCCCCTAGCGGGGGGAGGGAGACCCAGTACTTC
CDR3 protein: CASSSPSGGRETQYF